The 32 T cell receptor beta chains reported below all come from one sample, sequenced in a study of circulating and synovial CD4+ cells in juvenile arthritis. TCRdb's table, derived via immunoSEQ multiplex PCR, lists solely in-frame clones and lacks some. The profile shows fewer than 40,000 clones, roughly 95% of them singletons. Material for sequencing was CD4+ T cells from blood. The origin of the receptors is a human donor with juvenile idiopathic arthritis.

This chain links TRBV11-1 with TRBJ1-3; 7 positions agree with TRBD1. Germline values: CDR1 SGHAT, CDR2 FQDESV (reference sequence). The J segment lost 4 bases and the V segment lost 5 bases, leaving 8 bases of the junction unmatched. The CDR3 spans 15 residues. The CDR3 reads CASSEDGQAGNTIYF. The DNA for the CDR3 is TGTGCCAGCAGCGAAGACGGACAGGCAGGAAACACCATATATTTT.

The genes are TRBV11-2 and TRBJ2-1; TRBD2 matches 9 bases. Germline CDR1 and CDR2: SGHAT and FQNNGV. V trimming: 1 base; J trimming: 8 bases; junction bases outside the gene matches: 6. The CDR3 has 15 amino acids. The CDR3: CASSLAAGGPYEQFF. The CDR3 bases are TGTGCCAGCAGCTTAGCGGCGGGAGGGCCGTATGAGCAGTTCTTC.

V and J are TRBV11-2 and TRBJ1-2, with TRBD1 identical over 12 bases. From germline, CDR1 is SGHAT and CDR2 FQNNGV. The CDR3 sequence is 15 residues long. The V segment lost 7 bases and the J segment 10 bases; nucleotides outside the gene matches: 13. The CDR3 nucleotides are TGTGCCAGCACCGGAACCGGGACAGGGGGCTTTCACTACACCTTC. Protein sequence: CASTGTGTGGFHYTF.

This rearrangement joins TRBV2 to TRBJ2-5; tentatively, D is TRBD2 (6 bases). This CDR3 contains 15 residues. With 3 bases removed from V and 7 bases from J, the gap between germline ends came to 18 bases. The V gene's germline CDR1 is SNHLY and CDR2 FYNNEI. CDR3 residues: CASSDRAPRGGTQYF. CDR3 nucleotides: TGTGCCAGCAGTGATAGGGCCCCAAGGGGAGGGACCCAGTACTTC.

The chain is built from TRBV7-2 and TRBJ1-2; no firm D call. The CDR3 extends over 12 amino acids. Per the germline V gene, CDR1 is SGHTA and CDR2 is FQGNSA. The V end lost 4 bases, the J end lost 5 bases, and 8 bases lay between the germline ends. The CDR3 protein is CASSSSTYGYTF. The CDR3 DNA reads TGTGCCAGCAGCTCTTCCACATATGGCTACACCTTC.

The chain combines TRBV7-2 with TRBJ1-2, with D tentatively TRBD1 (5 bases). This CDR3 is built from 14 residues. Germline CDR1 SGHTA, CDR2 FQGNSA. Trimming left V 5 bases short and J 8 bases short, with 18 bases between. The CDR3 region is CASSPAGPSLGYTF. The CDR3, as DNA: TGTGCCAGCAGCCCGGCGGGACCTTCTTTGGGCTACACCTTC.

Of note for this clone: The sample carries other DNA sequences with the same CDR3. The chain joins TRBV7-9 to TRBJ1-6, with D possibly being TRBD1 (6 bases). This CDR3 is built from 17 residues. CDR1 and CDR2 from the germline V gene are SEHNR and FQNEAQ (reference sequence). The V end was cut by 2 bases, the J end by 0 bases, with 11 bases between. CDR3 nucleotide sequence: TGTGCCAGCAGCTTAAGCGACAGGAGCTCCTATAATTCACCCCTCCACTTT. Protein product: CASSLSDRSSYNSPLHF.

The J gene is TRBJ2-5, the V gene TRBV25-1; TRBD1 is a possible D gene (5 bases). Trimming pared 8 bases from V and 1 base from J, leaving 17 bases between. The CDR3 has 15 amino acids. Germline V gives CDR1 MGHDK, CDR2 SYGVNS. The CDR3 nucleotides are TGTGCCAGCCAGGAATGGGGCAGAACCCAAGAGACCCAGTACTTC. This sequence encodes CASQEWGRTQETQYF.

Comments on this clone: Sequence at one end of the junction differs from germline and may be a read error. The chain employs TRBV30 and TRBJ1-5, with 7 bases fitting TRBD1. The germline V gene has CDR1 GTSNPN and CDR2 SVGIG (reference sequence). The CDR3 length is 15 residues. For the CDR3, the DNA is TGTGCCCGGAGCGCAGCCGGGACAGTCAATCAGCCCCAGCATTTT. Protein sequence: CARSAAGTVNQPQHF. Combining the CDR3 with reference TRBV30 and TRBJ1-5 gives the whole variable domain SQTIHQWPATLVQPVGSPLSLECTVEGTSNPNLYWYRQAAGRGLQLLFYSVGIGQISSEVPQNLSASRPQDRQFILSSKKLLLSDSGFYLCARSAAGTVNQPQHFGDGTRLSIL.

This chain connects TRBV15 to TRBJ1-1; D is ambiguous. The V and J ends lost 1 base and 1 base respectively, with 7 bases between them. Per germline, CDR1 LNHNV and CDR2 YYDKDF (reference sequence). The CDR3 runs 14 residues. CDR3 loop: CATSRVAGNTEAFF. The CDR3 DNA reads as TGTGCCACCAGCAGAGTCGCGGGGAACACTGAAGCTTTCTTT.

For the CDR3, the DNA is TGTGCCAGCCGATCCCCGGCGGAGAACACTGAAGCTTTCTTT. It translates to CASRSPAENTEAFF. The chain uses TRBV6-6 and TRBJ1-1; no clear D gene. The ends were cut back, 8 bases at V and 1 base at J, with 14 bases in the middle. Germline V lookup: CDR1 MNHNY, CDR2 SVGAGI (reference sequence). This CDR3 comprises 14 residues.

The rearrangement joins TRBV7-2 to TRBJ1-5, with TRBD1 matching over 8 bases. The CDR3 loop spans 15 amino acids. Germline V gives CDR1 SGHTA, CDR2 FQGNSA. V shed 5 bases, J shed 0 bases, and the junction held 3 bases outside the gene matches. CDR3 sequence (DNA): TGTGCCAGCAGCAAGGACAGGGTTAGCAATCAGCCCCAGCATTTT. Amino acid sequence: CASSKDRVSNQPQHF.

CDR3 amino acids: CASSYVQGNSPLHF. CDR3 nucleotides: TGTGCCAGCAGTTACGTCCAGGGTAATTCACCCCTCCACTTT. This chain uses TRBV6-5 with TRBJ1-6; maybe TRBD1 (5 bases). This CDR3 spans 14 amino acids. Per germline, CDR1 MNHEY and CDR2 SVGAGI. With 2 bases removed from V and 6 bases from J, the gap between germline ends came to 8 bases.

This sequence joins TRBV6-1 and TRBJ1-5; maybe TRBD1 (5 bases). The CDR3 is made up of 14 amino acids. The germline gives CDR1 MNHNS, CDR2 SASEGT. The V end was cut by 0 bases, the J end by 6 bases, with 9 bases between. The CDR3 DNA is TGTGCCAGCAGTGAAGCGGGGGGAGTTCAGCCCCAGCATTTT. Its protein is CASSEAGGVQPQHF.

This chain uses TRBV5-8 with TRBJ2-7, with D tentatively TRBD1 (9 bases). The CDR3 is made up of 17 amino acids. Germline V gene sequence: CDR1 SGHTS, CDR2 YDEGEE. V lost 4 bases and J lost 2, with 22 bases in between. The CDR3 coding sequence is TGTGCCAGCAGCGCTCAGCGGGGGACAGGGTTGACCTACGAGCAGTACTTC. It yields the protein CASSAQRGTGLTYEQYF.

The genes are TRBV15 and TRBJ1-1, with D hard to call. Trimming took 0 bases from V and 6 from J, leaving 5 bases between them. This CDR3 spans 12 amino acids. Looked up from germline, CDR1 is LNHNV and CDR2 is YYDKDF (reference sequence). In DNA, the CDR3 is TGTGCCACCAGCAGAGACACGGCTGAAGCTTTCTTT. Encoded protein: CATSRDTAEAFF.

The gene calls are TRBV19 and TRBJ2-1; TRBD2 aligns across 8 bases. The CDR3 totals 16 residues. CDR1 LNHDA and CDR2 SQIVND come from the germline V gene (reference sequence). V trimming: 3 bases; J trimming: 3 bases; junction bases outside the gene matches: 7. The CDR3 region is CASSINGLAFYNEQFF. DNA for the CDR3: TGTGCCAGTAGTATCAATGGACTAGCCTTCTACAATGAGCAGTTCTTC. The variable domain in full, with the rest retrieved from reference TRBV19 and TRBJ2-1, is DGGITQSPKYLFRKEGQNVTLSCEQNLNHDAMYWYRQDPGQGLRLIYYSQIVNDFQKGDIAEGYSVSREKKESFPLTVTSAQKNPTAFYLCASSINGLAFYNEQFFGPGTRLTVL.

The chain couples TRBV11-2 to TRBJ2-1; tentatively, D is TRBD2 (6 bases). This CDR3 is 15 amino acids long. With 1 base removed from V and 8 bases from J, the gap between germline ends came to 15 bases. Germline CDR1 reads SGHAT; CDR2 reads FQNNGV. The chain's CDR3 is CASSLGPSVFYEQFF. DNA of the CDR3: TGTGCCAGCAGCTTAGGGCCTAGCGTTTTCTATGAGCAGTTCTTC.

Comments on this clone: Other DNA sequences from this sample encode an identical CDR3 as well. The V call is TRBV5-4, the J call TRBJ1-6, with 8 nucleotides matching TRBD1. The V and J ends lost 2 bases and 5 bases, in that order; junction bases with no gene match: 9. Germline lookup yields CDR1 SGHNT and CDR2 YYREEE (reference sequence). The CDR3 is made up of 17 amino acids. In DNA form, the CDR3 reads TGTGCCAGCAGCTTTTATCCCCGGGACAGGAATAATTCACCCCTCCACTTT. Translating it yields CASSFYPRDRNNSPLHF.

The chain combines TRBV5-5 with TRBJ1-1; 7 nucleotides line up with TRBD1. Trimming cost V 4 bases and J 0 bases; bases outside gene matches: 6. From germline, CDR1 is SGHKS and CDR2 YYEKEE (reference sequence). This CDR3 spans 15 amino acids. CDR3 DNA: TGTGCCAGCAGCGCCCGACAGGGACTGAACACTGAAGCTTTCTTT. As protein: CASSARQGLNTEAFF.

The rearrangement uses TRBV29-1 and TRBJ1-2; D is perhaps TRBD1 (5 bases). Looked up from germline, CDR1 is SQVTM and CDR2 is ANQGSEA. This CDR3 is built from 11 residues. Trimming removed 6 bases from V and 6 bases from J, with 11 bases in between. The CDR3 region is CSVRDKDGYTF. CDR3 in DNA: TGCAGCGTCAGGGATAAGGATGGCTACACCTTC.

The sample holds one count of this clone. The chain is built from TRBV19 and TRBJ1-5; 7 nucleotides agree with TRBD1. The CDR3 is made up of 17 amino acids. V lost 3 bases and J lost 2; bases outside the gene matches: 10. Germline CDR1 is LNHDA and CDR2 is SQIVND (reference sequence). The chain's CDR3 is CASSIEAGGRGNQPQHF. Written as DNA, the CDR3 is TGTGCCAGTAGTATTGAGGCAGGGGGTAGGGGCAATCAGCCCCAGCATTTT. Full variable domain (remainder filled in from reference TRBV19 and TRBJ1-5): DGGITQSPKYLFRKEGQNVTLSCEQNLNHDAMYWYRQDPGQGLRLIYYSQIVNDFQKGDIAEGYSVSREKKESFPLTVTSAQKNPTAFYLCASSIEAGGRGNQPQHFGDGTRLSIL.

This chain joins TRBV10-3 and TRBJ2-1; 8 nucleotides agree with TRBD2. The CDR3 spans 14 residues. Germline V gene data show CDR1 as ENHRY and CDR2 as SYGVKD. Trimming cost V 6 bases and J 5 bases; bases outside gene matches: 6. This CDR3 reads CAIRPGLDHNEQFF. The DNA of the CDR3 is TGTGCCATCAGACCGGGACTAGACCACAATGAGCAGTTCTTC.

The chain links TRBV5-1 to TRBJ2-1; 10 positions match TRBD2. J lost 7 bases, V lost 0 bases, and 7 bases had no gene match. The CDR3 contains 16 residues. In germline, CDR1 is SGHRS, CDR2 YFSETQ. Here the CDR3 reads CASSLGSSGGANEQFF. CDR3 coding DNA: TGCGCCAGCAGCTTGGGATCCAGCGGGGGGGCGAATGAGCAGTTCTTC.

The V and J genes are TRBV10-1 and TRBJ1-1; no clear D gene. V was cut by 4 bases and J by 2 bases, with 8 bases left in between. The CDR3 consists of 13 residues. Germline CDR1 WNHNN, CDR2 SYGVQD (reference sequence). The CDR3 DNA reads TGCGCCAGCAGTGGGCACAGCAACACTGAAGCTTTCTTT. Translated: CASSGHSNTEAFF.

The chain carries TRBV7-2 and TRBJ2-7, with 8 bases lining up with TRBD1. This CDR3 is built from 15 residues. Trimming took 4 bases from V and 4 from J; bases not matched to a gene: 9. Germline V lookup: CDR1 SGHTA, CDR2 FQGNSA. CDR3 nucleotides: TGTGCCAGCAGCTGGCGGGGTGGACAGGGATACGAGCAGTACTTC. Its protein is CASSWRGGQGYEQYF.

The chain uses TRBV18 and TRBJ1-4; 7 bases are shared with TRBD1. Germline lookup yields CDR1 KGHSH and CDR2 LQKENI. With 3 bases clipped from V and 8 bases from J, the junction kept 9 bases outside the gene matches. The CDR3 totals 15 residues. For the CDR3, the DNA is TGTGCCAGCTCACCTATAACAGGGGCGGGCGAAAAACTGTTTTTT. It codes for CASSPITGAGEKLFF. Together with reference TRBV18 and TRBJ1-4, the CDR3 gives the full variable domain: NAGVMQNPRHLVRRRGQEARLRCSPMKGHSHVYWYRQLPEEGLKFMVYLQKENIIDESGMPKERFSAEFPKEGPSILRIQQVVRGDSAAYFCASSPITGAGEKLFFGSGTQLSVL.

The DNA of the CDR3 is TGTGCCAGTAGTGCCAGCGGCCCCTCTGGGGCCAACGTCCTGACTTTC. This gives the protein CASSASGPSGANVLTF. The rearrangement uses TRBV19 and TRBJ2-6; D possibly corresponds to TRBD2 (5 bases). Germline CDR1 and CDR2: LNHDA and SQIVND (reference sequence). The ends were cut back, 5 bases at V and 0 bases at J, with 11 bases in the middle. The CDR3 runs to 16 residues.

This clone is a singleton in its sample. The J gene is TRBJ2-1, the V gene TRBV5-8; 7 bases are a match to TRBD1. V was clipped by 7 bases and J by 0 bases; unmatched bases: 13. CDR1 is SGHTS, CDR2 YDEGEE, per germline. CDR3 size: 17 residues. The CDR3: CASFKGTAPLSYNEQFF. The CDR3 DNA reads as TGTGCCAGCTTCAAAGGGACAGCACCTCTCTCCTACAATGAGCAGTTCTTC.

CDR3: CASSSGPGWANYGYTF. The DNA for the CDR3 is TGTGCCAGCAGTTCGGGTCCGGGGTGGGCTAACTATGGCTACACCTTC. The rearrangement uses TRBV28 and TRBJ1-2, with unresolved D. Germline values: CDR1 MDHEN, CDR2 SYDVKM. The CDR3 has 16 residues. Trimming left V 4 bases short and J 0 bases short, with 15 bases between.

The V call is TRBV5-4, the J call TRBJ2-1; 7 bases align to TRBD2. The ends lost 5 bases at V and 2 bases at J; junction bases unmatched: 10. The CDR3 consists of 16 residues. The V gene's germline CDR1 is SGHNT and CDR2 YYREEE (reference sequence). CDR3: CASRVDVGGAYNEQFF. CDR3 nucleotides: TGTGCCAGCAGGGTCGACGTGGGGGGGGCCTACAATGAGCAGTTCTTC.

As concerns this clone: At one boundary the junction diverges from the germline segment, which might be a read error. The sample carries other DNA sequences with the same CDR3. The chain joins TRBV2 to TRBJ1-6, with D possibly being TRBD1 (6 bases). The CDR3 is made up of 14 amino acids. Germline CDR1 is SNHLY and CDR2 is FYNNEI. In DNA form, the CDR3 reads TGTGCCAGCACGCAACAGGGTGAGAATTCCCCCCTCCACTTT. This gives the protein CASTQQGENSPLHF.